The clone carrying this T cell receptor beta chain showed up just a few times. Its antigen is unknown. Stored at -80 C, 2 million PBMCs were the source of the unsorted libraries. The making of cDNA relied on 5'RACE with 10-nucleotide random UMIs. TCRdb fed the 5' RACE reads into MiXCR, producing one record per CDR3 protein. The sample yields fewer than 20,000 distinct CDR3 sequences, over 12% seen once. The record originates from a study of neurological immune-mediated disorders. Whole-study results and caveats: It was HTLV-1-associated myelopathy that showed the most TCR clonal expansion, while multiple sclerosis showed the least, falling below healthy controls. No CDR3 amino acid sequences were shared by expanded clones across subjects, suggesting private repertoires in all groups.

Trimming took off 3 bases at V and 7 bases at J, with 5 bases between the two ends. Germline CDR1 DFQATT, CDR2 SNEGSKA (reference sequence). This CDR3 is built from 10 residues. The receptor was derived from a man aged 55 to 69 with HTLV-1-associated myelopathy (HAM/TSP). The sample consisted of PBMCs. V and J are TRBV20-1 and TRBJ2-3; D call uncertain. The CDR3 bases are TGCAGTGCTAGCAGGAATACGCAGTATTTT. This sequence encodes CSASRNTQYF.